A selection of T cell receptor beta chains follows, all from one sample in a study of blood T cells in healthy people across ages. TCRdb re-derived calls from the 5' RACE reads in MiXCR, one entry per CDR3 protein. The sample includes roughly 800,000 distinct CDR3 sequences, 58% of them seen just once. The sample taken for sequencing was blood. These receptors originate from a young man in good health. Each CDR3 is given with its conserved first and last residue. A D gene is named only where the DNA matches it firmly. The size entry is marked missing in some rows and otherwise reads once, few, many or a size class.

DNA: TGTGCCAGCAGCCCTCGAGGGCCCTACAATGAGCAGTTCTTC
CDR3: CASSPRGPYNEQFF
D: -
J: TRBJ2-1
V: TRBV5-6
size: few

DNA: TGTGCCAGCAGCCAGGGAGGCCCTGCCAAAAACATTCAGTACTTC
CDR3: CASSQGGPAKNIQYF
D: -
J: TRBJ2-4
V: TRBV9
size: -

DNA: TGTGCCAGCAGCCTCAGGGGGGTCAACGAGCAGTACTTC
CDR3: CASSLRGVNEQYF
D: -
J: TRBJ2-7
V: TRBV14
size: -

DNA: TGTGCCAGCAGCTTAGTTGGGACATTAGTCACCCCTTACTACGAGCAGTACTTC
CDR3: CASSLVGTLVTPYYEQYF
D: -
J: TRBJ2-7
V: TRBV7-4
size: -

DNA: TGCAGCGGGAGTGACGTCCACGAGCAGTACTTC
CDR3: CSGSDVHEQYF
D: -
J: TRBJ2-7
V: TRBV29-1
size: few

DNA: TGTGCCAGCAGCGGGATCTCTGGGGCCAACGTCCTGACTTTC
CDR3: CASSGISGANVLTF
D: -
J: TRBJ2-6
V: TRBV2
size: -

DNA: TGTGCCAGCAGGGTAAGGGTTGGGCTAGCGGGGGACAATGAGCAGTTCTTC
CDR3: CASRVRVGLAGDNEQFF
D: TRBD2
J: TRBJ2-1
V: TRBV27
size: -

DNA: TGTGCCAGCAGCCCAATTCCGGGGCCGTTCGGCGAGCAGTACTTC
CDR3: CASSPIPGPFGEQYF
D: -
J: TRBJ2-7
V: TRBV12-3/TRBV12-4
size: -

DNA: TGTGCCAGCAGCTCATCTGGGGCAGGACTCGGAAACACCATATATTTT
CDR3: CASSSSGAGLGNTIYF
D: -
J: TRBJ1-3
V: TRBV7-9
size: once

DNA: TGTGCCACCCAGACAGGGGATAATTCACCCCTCCACTTT
CDR3: CATQTGDNSPLHF
D: TRBD1
J: TRBJ1-6
V: TRBV6-6
size: -

DNA: TGTGCCATCATGGGGACAGGCGGCACAGATACGCAGTATTTT
CDR3: CAIMGTGGTDTQYF
D: TRBD1
J: TRBJ2-3
V: TRBV10-3
size: few

DNA: TGTGCCAGCAGCCAACCCGCGGGTTCGGAACCTCCGCGGTTCTTC
CDR3: CASSQPAGSEPPRFF
D: -
J: TRBJ2-1
V: TRBV4-2
size: -

DNA: TGTGCCTGGAGTCGCCGGGACAGGATTACGGGGGAGCTGTTTTTT
CDR3: CAWSRRDRITGELFF
D: TRBD1
J: TRBJ2-2
V: TRBV30
size: -

DNA: TGTGCCAGCAGTGAGTTTGGGGCGAGGGTGGGCTCCTACGAGCAGTACTTC
CDR3: CASSEFGARVGSYEQYF
D: -
J: TRBJ2-7
V: TRBV6-1
size: -

DNA: TGTGCCAGCAGCGCCGCATGGGACCGGTTATCGGGTGGCTCTGGGGCCAACGTCCTGACTTTC
CDR3: CASSAAWDRLSGGSGANVLTF
D: -
J: TRBJ2-6
V: TRBV9
size: -

DNA: TGTGCCAGCAGCTTAGATCTTGGGACAGGGAACACTGAAGCTTTCTTT
CDR3: CASSLDLGTGNTEAFF
D: TRBD1
J: TRBJ1-1
V: TRBV11-2
size: -

DNA: TGTGCCAGCACGACAGGGTGGAATCAGCCCCAGCATTTT
CDR3: CASTTGWNQPQHF
D: TRBD1
J: TRBJ1-5
V: TRBV19
size: -

DNA: TGTGCCAGCAGCCAACGGACTAGCGGGCCCTACGAGCAGTACTTC
CDR3: CASSQRTSGPYEQYF
D: TRBD2
J: TRBJ2-7
V: TRBV4-2
size: -

DNA: TGTGCCAGCAGCGGGGCTAACGAGCAGTACTTC
CDR3: CASSGANEQYF
D: -
J: TRBJ2-7
V: TRBV2
size: -

DNA: TGTGCCAGCAGCGTGGGACTGCAACAAGAGACCCAGTACTTC
CDR3: CASSVGLQQETQYF
D: -
J: TRBJ2-5
V: TRBV9
size: -

DNA: TGTGCCAGCAGCTTAAGGCCGGCGGGAGGGCCCACAGCTACGCAGTATTTT
CDR3: CASSLRPAGGPTATQYF
D: TRBD2
J: TRBJ2-3
V: TRBV7-3
size: -

DNA: TGTGCCAGCAGTTTGGGGGTCAGTGGACAGCCCCAGCATTTT
CDR3: CASSLGVSGQPQHF
D: -
J: TRBJ1-5
V: TRBV27
size: -

DNA: TGTGCCAGCAGTGACCCGGGACTAGCGTCAGAGACCCAGTACTTC
CDR3: CASSDPGLASETQYF
D: TRBD2
J: TRBJ2-5
V: TRBV6-1
size: few

DNA: TGTGCCAGCAGCTTCGCTCGACTAGATTCGTATTTT
CDR3: CASSFARLDSYF
D: -
J: TRBJ2-3
V: TRBV7-9
size: -

DNA: TGTGCCAGCAGCTTAGACCAAGGGGCAGATACGCAGTATTTT
CDR3: CASSLDQGADTQYF
D: -
J: TRBJ2-3
V: TRBV7-9
size: -

DNA: TGCAGTGCTAGCCCACAGGTCTATGGCTACACCTTC
CDR3: CSASPQVYGYTF
D: -
J: TRBJ1-2
V: TRBV20-1
size: -

DNA: TGTGCCAGCAGCTTTCTCGCGGGAGGGACCACAGATACGCAGTATTTT
CDR3: CASSFLAGGTTDTQYF
D: TRBD2
J: TRBJ2-3
V: TRBV5-5
size: -

DNA: TGTGCCAGCAGCCGGGCACGGGGCGACAGCTACGAGCAGTACTTC
CDR3: CASSRARGDSYEQYF
D: -
J: TRBJ2-7
V: TRBV7-2
size: few

DNA: TGCAGTGTCCCACGGACTGAAAAAGAAGCTTTCTTT
CDR3: CSVPRTEKEAFF
D: -
J: TRBJ1-1
V: TRBV20-1
size: -

DNA: TGTGCCACCAGCAGAGTTGGGACACCCCGAAAAAACATTCAGTACTTC
CDR3: CATSRVGTPRKNIQYF
D: -
J: TRBJ2-4
V: TRBV15
size: -

DNA: TGTGCCAGCAGTCCCCACAGGGTATCCTATTTGGTAACCCTCCACTTT
CDR3: CASSPHRVSYLVTLHF
D: -
J: TRBJ1-6
V: TRBV6-5
size: -

DNA: TGCAGCGTTGAACGACCAGCAGACAATGGGCAGTTCTTC
CDR3: CSVERPADNGQFF
D: -
J: TRBJ2-1
V: TRBV29-1
size: -

DNA: TGTGCCAGCAGCTTAGATGGGGGATCGTATGAATCACCCCTCCACTTT
CDR3: CASSLDGGSYESPLHF
D: -
J: TRBJ1-6
V: TRBV7-3
size: -

DNA: TGTGCCACCAGCAGGGATGGGGCGGATACGCAGTATTTT
CDR3: CATSRDGADTQYF
D: -
J: TRBJ2-3
V: TRBV15
size: -

DNA: TGCAGCGTCTCTAAGGTTAATGAGCAGTTCTTC
CDR3: CSVSKVNEQFF
D: -
J: TRBJ2-1
V: TRBV29-1
size: -

DNA: TGTGCCAGCAGCCAAACCCTGACTAGCGGGGGAGAGACCCAGTACTTC
CDR3: CASSQTLTSGGETQYF
D: TRBD2
J: TRBJ2-5
V: TRBV6-5
size: -

DNA: TGTGCCAGCAGAATAGGACTAGCGGGAGATGAGCAGTTCTTC
CDR3: CASRIGLAGDEQFF
D: TRBD2
J: TRBJ2-1
V: TRBV6-6
size: -

DNA: TGTGCCAGTGGACCAGGGACAGGGAATCCCTACGAGCAGTACTTC
CDR3: CASGPGTGNPYEQYF
D: TRBD1
J: TRBJ2-7
V: TRBV6-5
size: -

DNA: TGCAGTGCTAGAGATCTGGGAAGACTTGATGAGCAGTTCTTC
CDR3: CSARDLGRLDEQFF
D: -
J: TRBJ2-1
V: TRBV20-1
size: -

DNA: TGCGCCAGCAGCTTCCGGGACGGGCAAGAGACCCAGTACTTC
CDR3: CASSFRDGQETQYF
D: -
J: TRBJ2-5
V: TRBV5-1
size: -

DNA: TGCGCCAGCAGCTTTGGTCCCCCGACCTACGAGCAGTACTTC
CDR3: CASSFGPPTYEQYF
D: -
J: TRBJ2-7
V: TRBV5-1
size: few